This TCR beta chain was sequenced in a study of blood T cell repertoires in COVID-19. The germline V gene has CDR1 SGHRS and CDR2 YFSETQ. The V gene end was trimmed by 5 bases and the J gene end by 5 bases; junction bases not matched to a gene: 9. The CDR3 runs to 15 residues. The data were produced by immunoSEQ multiplex PCR, yet TCRdb's version contains in-frame clones alone and is incomplete. The sample consists of approximately 230,000 clones, approximately 79% of them appearing once. This sequence was found in a middle-aged woman with active or convalescent COVID-19. J is TRBJ2-1 and V is TRBV5-1; TRBD1 aligns across 8 bases. Source material: peripheral blood. CDR3: CASRRPGGEDNEQFF. The DNA for the CDR3 is TGCGCCAGCAGGCGTCCAGGGGGCGAAGACAATGAGCAGTTCTTC.